This TCR beta chain was identified in a study of T cells in Graves' hyperthyroidism and ophthalmopathy. Graves' hyperthyroidism showing no ophthalmopathy progression within 18 months was considered stable. Using less than 12 ml of fresh peripheral blood, PBMCs were prepared. CDR3 length: 15 residues. Trimming took off 6 bases at V and 2 bases at J, with 17 bases between the two ends. CDR1 SGHRS and CDR2 YFSETQ come from the germline V gene. TCR beta CDR3 regions were amplified from RNA. HTBI primers drove first-round RT-PCR of the TCR CDR3. Via MiXCR, TCRdb re-called the multiplex PCR reads, giving one row per CDR3 protein. The profile covers about 400,000 distinct CDR3 sequences, with about 12% appearing a single time and less than 10% taken by the ten largest. Only a few counts were recorded for this clonotype.

Sequencing was carried out using blood. The TCR sequence derives from a woman younger than 35 with Graves' hyperthyroidism. This sequence joins TRBV5-1 and TRBJ2-5; D is possibly TRBD1 (8 bases). The CDR3 coding sequence is TGCGCCAGCACAAGGACAGGGAGGGATCAAGAGACCCAGTACTTC. Translation gives CASTRTGRDQETQYF.